Listed below are T cell receptor beta chains from one sample, sequenced in a study of blood T cell repertoires in COVID-19. TCRdb's copy holds only in-frame clones and misses some; the assay was immunoSEQ multiplex PCR. The table includes some 260,000 clones, 75% to 95% detected once. Sequencing input: PBMCs or T cells enriched from blood (not recorded which). The receptors shown here come from a woman between 18 and 29 years old who had recovered from COVID-19. The CDR3 runs from the conserved cysteine through the conserved F or W. D genes are given only for firm matches. Clone size is not always given. Where it is, it says once, few, many or a class for expanded clones.

length: 13; J: TRBJ1-1; size: NA; V: TRBV9; D: NA; CDR3: CASSVGWGAEAFF; DNA: TGTGCCAGCAGCGTAGGCTGGGGGGCTGAAGCTTTCTTT
length: 14; J: TRBJ2-5; size: NA; V: TRBV7-2; D: TRBD2; CDR3: CASSQTSGGETQYF; DNA: TGTGCCAGCAGCCAAACTAGCGGGGGAGAGACCCAGTACTTC
length: 16; J: TRBJ2-3; size: NA; V: TRBV29-1; D: TRBD2; CDR3: CSVDERETSSTDTQYF; DNA: TGCAGCGTTGATGAGCGGGAAACCTCGAGCACAGATACGCAGTATTTT
length: 14; J: TRBJ1-3; size: once; V: TRBV7-8; D: NA; CDR3: CASSLGQKLGTIYF; DNA: TGTGCCAGCAGCCTCGGACAGAAATTGGGCACCATATATTTT
length: 13; J: TRBJ1-2; size: NA; V: TRBV29-1; D: NA; CDR3: CSVGAGFNYGYTF; DNA: TGCAGCGTTGGGGCAGGGTTTAACTATGGCTACACCTTC
length: 14; J: TRBJ1-2; size: NA; V: TRBV7-9; D: NA; CDR3: CASSLASGDGGYTF; DNA: TGTGCCAGCAGCTTAGCATCAGGGGATGGCGGCTACACCTTC
length: 18; J: TRBJ2-3; size: NA; V: TRBV7-3; D: TRBD1; CDR3: CASSLGLGTGDGTDTQYF; DNA: TGTGCCAGCAGCTTAGGTTTAGGGACAGGGGACGGCACAGATACGCAGTATTTT
length: 10; J: TRBJ2-1; size: NA; V: TRBV29-1; D: NA; CDR3: CSVAGLEQFF; DNA: TGCAGCGTTGCCGGACTTGAGCAGTTCTTC
length: 13; J: TRBJ1-5; size: NA; V: TRBV6-4; D: NA; CDR3: CASSEGGSQPQHF; DNA: TGTGCCAGTTCCGAGGGGGGGAGTCAGCCCCAGCATTTT
length: 15; J: TRBJ1-6; size: NA; V: TRBV6-5; D: TRBD1; CDR3: CASNSNTGAASPLHF; DNA: TGTGCCAGCAACTCTAACACAGGGGCAGCTTCACCCCTCCACTTT
length: 15; J: TRBJ2-2; size: NA; V: TRBV5-1; D: NA; CDR3: CASSFSVANTGELFF; DNA: TGCGCCAGCAGCTTTTCAGTAGCTAACACCGGGGAGCTGTTTTTT
length: 15; J: TRBJ1-2; size: NA; V: TRBV5-4; D: NA; CDR3: CASSPPTGDNYGYTF; DNA: TGTGCCAGCAGCCCGCCCACGGGAGATAACTATGGCTACACCTTC
length: 16; J: TRBJ2-1; size: NA; V: TRBV19; D: NA; CDR3: CASRGARGNSYNEQFF; DNA: TGTGCCAGCAGAGGGGCGCGGGGAAACTCCTACAATGAGCAGTTCTTC
length: 16; J: TRBJ2-1; size: NA; V: TRBV4-1; D: TRBD2; CDR3: CASSQGNGLATHEQFF; DNA: TGCGCCAGCAGCCAAGGGAACGGACTAGCGACGCATGAGCAGTTCTTC
length: 15; J: TRBJ2-7; size: NA; V: TRBV28; D: NA; CDR3: CASSRPGTESYEQYF; DNA: TGTGCCAGCAGCCGACCCGGGACTGAGTCCTACGAGCAGTACTTC
length: 17; J: TRBJ2-1; size: NA; V: TRBV7-9; D: TRBD2; CDR3: CASSLHVAGNSYNEQFF; DNA: TGTGCCAGCAGCTTACATGTAGCGGGCAATTCCTACAATGAGCAGTTCTTC
length: 13; J: TRBJ1-6; size: NA; V: TRBV24-1; D: TRBD1; CDR3: CATSGTQGAPLHF; DNA: TGTGCCACCAGTGGGACACAGGGGGCTCCCCTCCACTTT
length: 13; J: TRBJ1-2; size: NA; V: TRBV7-8; D: NA; CDR3: CASSLTGAVGYTF; DNA: TGTGCCAGCAGCCTAACTGGGGCCGTTGGCTACACCTTC
length: 15; J: TRBJ2-7; size: NA; V: TRBV15; D: NA; CDR3: CATSRDQGVFYEQYF; DNA: TGTGCCACCAGCAGAGATCAGGGCGTGTTCTACGAGCAGTACTTC
length: 14; J: TRBJ2-7; size: NA; V: TRBV24-1; D: TRBD1; CDR3: CATSDGQGFHEQYF; DNA: TGTGCCACCAGTGACGGACAGGGTTTCCACGAGCAGTACTTC
length: 13; J: TRBJ1-2; size: NA; V: TRBV7-9; D: NA; CDR3: CASSLSTNYGYTF; DNA: TGTGCCAGCAGCTTAAGCACTAACTATGGCTACACCTTC
length: 15; J: TRBJ2-3; size: once; V: TRBV2; D: TRBD1; CDR3: CASSDGTGSTDTQYF; DNA: TGTGCCAGCAGTGACGGGACAGGGAGCACAGATACGCAGTATTTT
length: 11; J: TRBJ2-1; size: NA; V: TRBV3-1/TRBV3-2; D: NA; CDR3: CASSQAYFAFF; DNA: TGTGCCAGCAGCCAAGCCTATTTTGCGTTCTTC
length: 15; J: TRBJ1-1; size: NA; V: TRBV3-1/TRBV3-2; D: NA; CDR3: CASSQGSTVNTEAFF; DNA: TGTGCCAGCAGCCAGGGATCGACAGTGAACACTGAAGCTTTCTTT
length: 13; J: TRBJ2-7; size: few; V: TRBV12-3/TRBV12-4; D: NA; CDR3: CASSLLGTYEQYF; DNA: TGTGCCAGCAGTTTACTCGGGACTTACGAGCAGTACTTC
length: 16; J: TRBJ1-5; size: NA; V: TRBV18; D: NA; CDR3: CASSPLEQGYNQPQHF; DNA: TGTGCCAGCTCACCATTGGAACAGGGTTACAATCAGCCCCAGCATTTT